Below, one T cell receptor (beta chain) is given with its context. The target of this receptor is not known. The input lacks base qualities; no much larger clone sits a single base away. These data originate in a study of blood T cell repertoires in COVID-19 (TCRdb year 2020). At the level of the whole study: Collaborator samples came from the United States, Italy and Spain and covered acute and convalescent phases of COVID-19. The material from the prospective study consisted of cDNA or gDNA derived from T cells, B-cell-depleted T cells, or PBMCs. The dataset comprised deeply sampled blood TCRbeta repertoires from subjects exposed to, actively infected with, or recovered from COVID-19. A freely available public database, intended as a resource for researchers studying the immune response to SARS-CoV-2, is where the repertoires were released. The samples were drawn from two sources: the first 160 participants of the ongoing ImmuneRACE study, and some 1,300 subjects contributed by 6 global collaborators. The sample metadata nearly always contained a de-identified subject ID, COVID-19 status, age in years and sex. Where available, HLA class I and class II types were taken from metadata supplied by the sample provider and were not determined by assay-based typing.

Counted from cysteine to phenylalanine, this CDR3 has 16 amino acids. This entry keeps only the CDR3 DNA: 48 bases, framed from base 1. The CDR1 and CDR2 encoded by the germline V gene (reference sequence) are LNHDA and SQIVND. V is pruned by 1 base and J by 5 bases, leaving 8 bases of the junction without a gene match. Overall study results and their limits: Clinical and demographic metadata were provided uncurated, with the amount varying by source and participant.

Collaborating institutions collected whole blood in K2EDTA tubes following their own protocols. For TCRbeta analysis, collaborators shipped samples in one of three forms: frozen whole blood, isolated PBMCs, or DNA extracted from either of those sample types. TCRbeta CDR3 regions were amplified from genomic DNA using the immunoSEQ Assay, a bias-controlled multiplex PCR. Per the authors' processing: Nucleated cell counts per sample were estimated from amplification of reference gene primers within the assay. Sequence reads were collapsed and filtered to measure the absolute abundance of every unique TCRbeta CDR3 rearrangement. For each sample, productive Simpson clonality was calculated by taking the square root of Simpson's diversity index across productive rearrangements. The table comes from immuneACCESS by way of TCRdb, which keeps in-frame sequences with V and J called. Part of the clones is missing from these tables; in studies checked, under half for an unresolved V gene and the rest for unknown reasons. The V and J calls and clone size are taken from that table; D and trimming were inferred from the DNA. A total of fewer than 300,000 clones appear in this sample, approximately 81% of them only once. The ten largest clones add up to about 3% of the sample.

The clonotype comes from a woman under 30 with acute or convalescent COVID-19. Sequencing was done on a sample of peripheral blood. Recombination linked TRBV19 to TRBJ1-5, with 7 central nucleotides matching TRBD1. The CDR3: CASSIAVGTADQPQHF. The bases read TGTGCCAGTAGTATAGCTGTAGGGACAGCGGATCAGCCCCAGCATTTT. The CDR3 plus the reference TRBV19 and TRBJ1-5 genes for the other parts give the full variable domain: DGGITQSPKYLFRKEGQNVTLSCEQNLNHDAMYWYRQDPGQGLRLIYYSQIVNDFQKGDIAEGYSVSREKKESFPLTVTSAQKNPTAFYLCASSIAVGTADQPQHFGDGTRLSIL.